A selection of T cell receptor beta chains follows, all from one sample in a study of blood T cells in healthy people across ages. TCRdb re-called the 5' RACE reads through MiXCR, storing one row per CDR3 protein. The profile shows about 1.8 million distinct CDR3 sequences, less than 50% of them singletons. Sequenced input: blood. The receptor source for this set is a woman aged 35 to 49 in good health. The CDR3 runs from the conserved cysteine through the conserved F or W. The order of the fields is J gene, clone size, V gene, D gene, CDR3 protein, CDR3 DNA. D genes are given only for firm matches. Rows give clone size only sometimes, using once, few, many, or a class for an expanded clone.

TRBJ2-7	few	TRBV28	NA	CASSSWGSVSYEQYF	TGTGCCAGCAGTTCCTGGGGGTCTGTATCCTACGAGCAGTACTTC
TRBJ2-1	NA	TRBV18	TRBD2	CASSRLPGTSGGDNEQFF	TGTGCCAGCTCACGGCTTCCCGGGACTAGCGGGGGTGACAACGAGCAGTTCTTC
TRBJ2-4	NA	TRBV29-1	NA	CSVVGGAKNIQYF	TGCAGCGTTGTTGGGGGTGCCAAAAACATTCAGTACTTC
TRBJ1-6	NA	TRBV13	NA	CASSVRPDSSPLHF	TGTGCCAGCAGCGTGCGGCCCGACAGTTCACCCCTCCACTTT
TRBJ2-7	many	TRBV28	TRBD1	CASSLLGQPYEQYF	TGTGCCAGCAGTTTATTGGGACAGCCCTACGAGCAGTACTTC
TRBJ1-1	NA	TRBV19	TRBD1	CASSTGWTGLNTEAFF	TGTGCCAGTAGTACGGGGTGGACAGGCCTGAACACTGAAGCTTTCTTT
TRBJ2-1	NA	TRBV4-2	TRBD2	CASSQDRPLAGGLGEQFF	TGTGCCAGCAGCCAAGATCGCCCTCTAGCGGGGGGGTTAGGTGAGCAGTTCTTC
TRBJ2-5	NA	TRBV6-6	TRBD2	CASGSGGHSSYNEQYF	TGTGCCAGCGGGAGCGGGGGCCACAGCTCCTACAATGAGCAGTACTTC
TRBJ2-5	NA	TRBV4-1	TRBD2	CASSQALTSGGQTETQYF	TGCGCCAGCAGCCAAGCCCTGACTAGCGGGGGCCAGACGGAGACCCAGTACTTC
TRBJ2-5	NA	TRBV6-5	TRBD1	CASSYGQVNQETQYF	TGTGCCAGCAGTTACGGACAGGTCAACCAAGAGACCCAGTACTTC
TRBJ2-1	NA	TRBV4-2	TRBD2	CASSQDGGAGYNEQFF	TGTGCCAGCAGCCAAGACGGGGGGGCCGGGTACAATGAGCAGTTCTTC
TRBJ2-1	once	TRBV4-3	NA	CASSRSGGSYNKQFF	TGCGCCAGCAGCCGTTCGGGGGGCTCCTACAATAAGCAGTTCTTC
TRBJ2-1	few	TRBV6-5	TRBD2	CASRLAGPYNEQFF	TGTGCCAGCAGACTAGCGGGGCCCTACAATGAGCAGTTCTTC
TRBJ2-3	NA	TRBV15	NA	CATSRDPGLTDTQYF	TGTGCCACCAGCAGAGACCCCGGACTCACAGATACGCAGTATTTT
TRBJ2-7	NA	TRBV28	NA	CASSLSEPGGYEQYF	TGTGCCAGCAGCCTATCAGAGCCTGGTGGCTACGAGCAGTACTTC
TRBJ1-2	NA	TRBV12-3/TRBV12-4	TRBD1	CASSPRRGQDYGYTF	TGTGCCAGCAGTCCACGGCGGGGACAGGACTATGGCTACACCTTC
TRBJ1-2	NA	TRBV27	NA	CASSFMAGAYGYTF	TGTGCCAGCAGTTTTATGGCAGGGGCCTATGGCTACACCTTC
TRBJ2-7	few	TRBV27	NA	CASSRQGGDYEQYF	TGTGCCAGCAGCCGACAGGGAGGAGACTACGAGCAGTACTTC
TRBJ2-4	few	TRBV27	TRBD1	CASSLSLQGNIQYF	TGTGCCAGCAGTTTATCTTTACAGGGGAACATTCAGTACTTC
TRBJ1-5	NA	TRBV7-2	TRBD1	CASSQRQGQPQHF	TGTGCCAGCAGCCAGAGACAGGGCCAGCCCCAGCATTTT
TRBJ1-6	NA	TRBV6-2/TRBV6-3	NA	CASSYYGRKGDSPLHF	TGTGCCAGCAGCTACTACGGAAGAAAAGGAGATTCACCCCTCCACTTT
TRBJ2-6	NA	TRBV7-3	NA	CASSLNSGSGANVLTF	TGTGCCAGCAGCTTAAACTCAGGCTCTGGGGCCAACGTCCTGACTTTC
TRBJ2-3	NA	TRBV5-1	TRBD2	CASSWGGGDTDTQYF	TGCGCCAGCAGCTGGGGCGGGGGAGACACAGATACGCAGTATTTT
TRBJ2-3	few	TRBV28	TRBD1	CASSLGDRGLDTQYF	TGTGCCAGCAGTTTGGGGGACAGGGGGCTGGATACGCAGTATTTT
TRBJ2-5	NA	TRBV7-2	NA	CASSFRALRDAQETQYF	TGTGCCAGCAGCTTCCGGGCCCTCCGGGACGCCCAAGAGACCCAGTACTTC
TRBJ2-3	NA	TRBV6-2/TRBV6-3	NA	CASSYPLPRDTQYF	TGTGCCAGCAGTTACCCCCTACCTCGAGATACGCAGTATTTT
TRBJ2-1	NA	TRBV7-3	NA	CASSSILSNEQFF	TGTGCCAGCAGCTCGATTCTCTCAAATGAGCAGTTCTTC
TRBJ2-7	NA	TRBV20-1	NA	CSARGPRAYEQYF	TGCAGTGCTAGAGGGCCCAGGGCTTACGAGCAGTACTTC
TRBJ2-5	once	TRBV11-2	TRBD2	CASSMGRYGTRDLLKTQYF	TGTGCCAGCAGCATGGGCCGTTACGGGACTAGGGATTTATTGAAGACCCAGTACTTC
TRBJ2-1	NA	TRBV7-2	NA	CASSPRAAYNEQFF	TGTGCCAGCAGCCCCAGGGCGGCCTACAATGAGCAGTTCTTC
TRBJ1-2	once	TRBV5-6	NA	CASIPGLGPSYGYTF	TGTGCCAGCATCCCGGGTTTGGGACCGAGTTATGGCTACACCTTC
TRBJ2-7	few	TRBV7-2	NA	CASSLVTFGQTLEQYF	TGTGCCAGCAGCTTAGTAACTTTCGGACAGACCCTCGAGCAGTACTTC
TRBJ2-5	NA	TRBV6-5	NA	CASSRNYDEQYF	TGTGCCAGCAGTCGGAATTACGATGAGCAGTACTTC
TRBJ2-7	NA	TRBV4-1	NA	CASSQGSVLGAYEQYF	TGCGCCAGCAGCCAAGGTTCCGTCCTTGGCGCCTACGAGCAGTACTTC
TRBJ1-2	NA	TRBV12-3/TRBV12-4	TRBD1	CASSIQGKYGYTF	TGTGCCAGCAGTATACAGGGGAAGTATGGCTACACCTTC
TRBJ2-7	NA	TRBV6-1	TRBD2	CASSPGGVGGEQYF	TGTGCCAGCAGCCCCGGGGGGGTCGGAGGTGAGCAGTACTTC
TRBJ2-7	NA	TRBV9	TRBD1	CASSVATGGVEQYF	TGTGCCAGCAGCGTAGCGACAGGGGGAGTCGAGCAGTACTTC
TRBJ2-6	many	TRBV5-1	TRBD2	CASSLAGGANVLTF	TGTGCCAGCAGCTTAGCGGGAGGGGCCAACGTCCTGACTTTC
TRBJ2-7	NA	TRBV4-3	TRBD2	CASSHVTGGFVYEQYF	TGCGCCAGCAGCCACGTAACGGGGGGGTTCGTCTACGAGCAGTACTTC
TRBJ2-1	few	TRBV5-1	NA	CASSLYRDNQQFF	TGCGCCAGCAGCTTATACCGGGACAACCAACAGTTCTTC
TRBJ1-5	NA	TRBV10-2	NA	CASSGKGAGTQPQHF	TGCGCCAGCAGTGGGAAAGGGGCAGGCACTCAGCCCCAGCATTTT
TRBJ1-2	NA	TRBV7-2	TRBD1	CASSQTRTGEGGYTF	TGTGCCAGCAGCCAGACTCGGACAGGGGAGGGCGGCTACACCTTC
TRBJ1-2	NA	TRBV7-2	NA	CASSQRTTNYGYTF	TGTGCCAGCAGCCAGAGGACAACTAACTATGGCTACACCTTC
TRBJ2-3	NA	TRBV9	NA	CASSVSGSSTDTQYF	TGTGCCAGCAGCGTAAGCGGGTCTAGCACAGATACGCAGTATTTT
TRBJ1-2	few	TRBV28	TRBD1	CASSLDPGTGDGYTF	TGTGCCAGCAGTTTAGACCCCGGGACAGGGGATGGCTACACCTTC
TRBJ2-6	few	TRBV9	TRBD1	CASHKGQGIAGANVLTF	TGTGCCAGCCATAAGGGACAGGGGATCGCTGGGGCCAACGTCCTGACTTTC
TRBJ2-5	NA	TRBV28	TRBD1	CTSSPGQVNQETQYF	TGTACCAGCAGTCCTGGACAGGTGAACCAAGAGACCCAGTACTTC
TRBJ2-5	NA	TRBV20-1	NA	CSASLDKGQETQYF	TGCAGTGCTAGCCTCGACAAGGGGCAAGAGACCCAGTACTTC
TRBJ2-5	many	TRBV5-1	TRBD2	CASSPGLAGDQETQYF	TGTGCCAGCAGCCCCGGACTAGCGGGGGACCAAGAGACCCAGTACTTC
TRBJ2-1	few	TRBV6-5	TRBD1	CASSYGSGGVNEQFF	TGTGCCAGCAGTTACGGGTCAGGGGGCGTAAATGAGCAGTTCTTC
TRBJ2-5	few	TRBV27	NA	CASSPRSGLRSQETQYF	TGTGCCAGCAGTCCCCGCTCAGGACTTAGGTCCCAAGAGACCCAGTACTTC
TRBJ2-7	NA	TRBV27	TRBD2	CASSSGSGGNNEQYF	TGTGCCAGCAGTTCCGGTAGCGGGGGGAACAACGAGCAGTACTTC
TRBJ2-4	NA	TRBV6-6	NA	CASSYSGSWEQYF	TGTGCCAGCAGTTATTCCGGGAGCTGGGAGCAGTACTTC
TRBJ1-2	NA	TRBV27	NA	CASSLTLVPTNYGYTF	TGTGCCAGCAGTTTGACGCTAGTCCCGACAAACTATGGCTACACCTTC
TRBJ2-6	NA	TRBV29-1	NA	CSVGEGVGANALTF	TGCAGCGTTGGAGAAGGGGTTGGGGCCAACGCCCTGACTTTC
TRBJ2-5	NA	TRBV18	NA	CASSPPPEETQYF	TGTGCCAGCTCACCACCGCCAGAAGAGACCCAGTACTTC